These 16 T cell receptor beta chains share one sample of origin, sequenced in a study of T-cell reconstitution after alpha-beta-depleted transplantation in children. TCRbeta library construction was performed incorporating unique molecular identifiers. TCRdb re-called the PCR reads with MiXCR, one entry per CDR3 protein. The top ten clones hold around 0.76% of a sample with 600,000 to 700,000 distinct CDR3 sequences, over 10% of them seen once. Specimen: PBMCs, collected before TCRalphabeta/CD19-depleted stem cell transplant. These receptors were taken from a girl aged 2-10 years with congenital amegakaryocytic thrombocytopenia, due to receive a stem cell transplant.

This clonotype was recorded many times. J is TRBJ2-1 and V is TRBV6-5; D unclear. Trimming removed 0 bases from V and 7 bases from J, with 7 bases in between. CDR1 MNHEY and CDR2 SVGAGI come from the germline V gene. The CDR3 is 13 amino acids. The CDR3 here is CASSYSPSNEQFF. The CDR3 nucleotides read TGTGCCAGCAGTTACTCCCCTAGTAATGAGCAGTTCTTC.

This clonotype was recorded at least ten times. CDR3 amino acids: CASSIGTVNTGELFF. Here the CDR3 DNA reads TGTGCCAGTAGTATTGGGACAGTGAACACCGGGGAGCTGTTTTTT. The rearrangement joins TRBV19 to TRBJ2-2, with 7 bases identical to TRBD1. The CDR3 is made up of 15 amino acids. Germline assignment: CDR1 LNHDA and CDR2 SQIVND (reference sequence). V dropped 3 bases and J dropped 1; count of bases not matched to a gene: 2.

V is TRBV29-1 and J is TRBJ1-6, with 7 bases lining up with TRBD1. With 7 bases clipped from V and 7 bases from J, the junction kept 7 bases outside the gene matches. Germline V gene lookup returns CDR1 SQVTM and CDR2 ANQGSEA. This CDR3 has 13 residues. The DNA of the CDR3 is TGCAGCGCCCGGGACAGTTTCAATTCACCCCTCCACTTT. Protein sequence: CSARDSFNSPLHF.

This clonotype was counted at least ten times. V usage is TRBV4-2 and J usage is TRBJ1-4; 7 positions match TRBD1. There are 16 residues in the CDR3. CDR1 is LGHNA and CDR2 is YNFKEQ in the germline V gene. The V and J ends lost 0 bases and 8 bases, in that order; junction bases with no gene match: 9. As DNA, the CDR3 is TGTGCCAGCAGCCAAGAGCAGAAGGGGGCTTTCGAAAAACTGTTTTTT. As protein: CASSQEQKGAFEKLFF.

The CDR3 sequence is CAWDRANTEAFF. DNA for the CDR3: TGTGCCTGGGACAGGGCGAACACTGAAGCTTTCTTT. The chain combines TRBV30 with TRBJ1-1; 7 bases agree with TRBD1. V lost 5 bases and J lost 1; bases outside the gene matches: 1. The CDR3 sequence is 12 residues long. Per germline, CDR1 GTSNPN and CDR2 SVGIG (reference sequence).

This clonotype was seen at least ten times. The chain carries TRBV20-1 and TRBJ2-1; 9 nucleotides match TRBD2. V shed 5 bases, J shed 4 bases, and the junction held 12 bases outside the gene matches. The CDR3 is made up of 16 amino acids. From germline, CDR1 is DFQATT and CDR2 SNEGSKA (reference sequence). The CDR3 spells CSAGLLAGVLYNEQFF. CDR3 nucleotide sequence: TGCAGTGCTGGGCTCTTAGCGGGAGTTCTATACAATGAGCAGTTCTTC.

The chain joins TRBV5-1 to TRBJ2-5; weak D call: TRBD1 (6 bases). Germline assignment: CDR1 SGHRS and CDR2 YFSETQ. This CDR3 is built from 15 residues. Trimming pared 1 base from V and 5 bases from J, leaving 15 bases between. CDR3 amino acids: CASSLLGQLVETQYF. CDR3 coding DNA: TGCGCCAGCAGCTTGCTCGGACAGCTTGTGGAGACCCAGTACTTC. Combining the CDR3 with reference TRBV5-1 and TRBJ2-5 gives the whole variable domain KAGVTQTPRYLIKTRGQQVTLSCSPISGHRSVSWYQQTPGQGLQFLFEYFSETQRNKGNFPGRFSGRQFSNSRSEMNVSTLELGDSALYLCASSLLGQLVETQYFGPGTRLLVL.

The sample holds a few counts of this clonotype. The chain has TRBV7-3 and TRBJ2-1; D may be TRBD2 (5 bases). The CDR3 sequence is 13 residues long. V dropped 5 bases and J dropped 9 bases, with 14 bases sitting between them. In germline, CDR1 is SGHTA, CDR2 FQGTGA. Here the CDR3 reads CASSQLWESEQFF. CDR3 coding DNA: TGTGCCAGCAGCCAGTTGTGGGAGTCTGAGCAGTTCTTC.

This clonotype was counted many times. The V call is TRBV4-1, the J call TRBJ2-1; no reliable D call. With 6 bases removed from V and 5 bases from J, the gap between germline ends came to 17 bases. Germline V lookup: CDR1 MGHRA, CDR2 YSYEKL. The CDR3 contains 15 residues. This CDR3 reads CASSHPGSLNNEQFF. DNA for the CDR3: TGCGCCAGCAGTCATCCAGGATCCCTAAACAATGAGCAGTTCTTC.

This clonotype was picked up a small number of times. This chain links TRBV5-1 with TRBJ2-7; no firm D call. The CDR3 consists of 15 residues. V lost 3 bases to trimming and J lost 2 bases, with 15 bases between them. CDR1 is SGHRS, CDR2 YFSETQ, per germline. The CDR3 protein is CASSSESESPYEQYF. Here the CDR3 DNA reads TGCGCCAGCAGCTCGGAGTCTGAGAGTCCCTACGAGCAGTACTTC.

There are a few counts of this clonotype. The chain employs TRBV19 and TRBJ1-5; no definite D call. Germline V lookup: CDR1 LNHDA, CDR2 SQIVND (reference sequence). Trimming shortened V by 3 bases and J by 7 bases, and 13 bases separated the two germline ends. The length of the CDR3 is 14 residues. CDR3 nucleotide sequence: TGTGCCAGTAGTATGTCGGCCGGACGCCAGCCCCAGCATTTT. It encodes CASSMSAGRQPQHF.

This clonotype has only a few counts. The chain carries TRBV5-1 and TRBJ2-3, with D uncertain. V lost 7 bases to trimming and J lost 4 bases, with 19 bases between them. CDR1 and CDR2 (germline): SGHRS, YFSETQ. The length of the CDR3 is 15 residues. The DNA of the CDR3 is TGCGCCAGCGGGCCGACTTCGCAGGTCGCAGATACGCAGTATTTT. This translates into CASGPTSQVADTQYF.

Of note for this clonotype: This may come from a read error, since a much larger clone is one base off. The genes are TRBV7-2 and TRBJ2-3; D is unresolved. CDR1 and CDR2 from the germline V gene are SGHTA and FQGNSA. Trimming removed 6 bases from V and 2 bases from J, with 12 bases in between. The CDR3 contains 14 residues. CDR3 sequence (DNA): TGTGCCAGCAGGCTCGGGCATTACACAGATACGCAGTATTTT. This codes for CASRLGHYTDTQYF.

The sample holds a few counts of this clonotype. CDR3 bases: TGTGCCACCGAGCTGGGTCCCGCCGGCAATGAGCAGTTCTTC. This sequence encodes CATELGPAGNEQFF. The chain links TRBV2 to TRBJ2-1, with D unresolved. The ends were cut back, 10 bases at V and 6 bases at J, with 19 bases in the middle. The CDR3 has 14 amino acids. Per the germline V gene, CDR1 is SNHLY and CDR2 is FYNNEI. The entire variable domain, with the rest obtained from reference TRBV2 and TRBJ2-1, is as follows: EPEVTQTPSHQVTQMGQEVILRCVPISNHLYFYWYRQILGQKVEFLVSFYNNEISEKSEIFDDQFSVERPDGSNFTLKIRSTKLEDSAMYFCATELGPAGNEQFFGPGTRLTVL.

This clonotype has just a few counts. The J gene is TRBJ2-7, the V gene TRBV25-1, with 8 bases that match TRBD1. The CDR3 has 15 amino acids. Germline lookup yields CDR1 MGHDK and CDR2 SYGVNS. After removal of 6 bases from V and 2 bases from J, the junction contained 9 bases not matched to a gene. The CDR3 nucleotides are TGTGCCAGCAGCCTGCAGGGGACAGGTCCCTACGAGCAGTACTTC. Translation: CASSLQGTGPYEQYF.

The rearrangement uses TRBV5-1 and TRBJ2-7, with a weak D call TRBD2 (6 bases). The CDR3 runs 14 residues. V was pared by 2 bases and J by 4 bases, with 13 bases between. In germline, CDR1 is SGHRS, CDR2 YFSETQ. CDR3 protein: CASSFIESGYEQYF. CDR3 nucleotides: TGCGCCAGCAGCTTTATCGAGAGCGGGTACGAGCAGTACTTC.